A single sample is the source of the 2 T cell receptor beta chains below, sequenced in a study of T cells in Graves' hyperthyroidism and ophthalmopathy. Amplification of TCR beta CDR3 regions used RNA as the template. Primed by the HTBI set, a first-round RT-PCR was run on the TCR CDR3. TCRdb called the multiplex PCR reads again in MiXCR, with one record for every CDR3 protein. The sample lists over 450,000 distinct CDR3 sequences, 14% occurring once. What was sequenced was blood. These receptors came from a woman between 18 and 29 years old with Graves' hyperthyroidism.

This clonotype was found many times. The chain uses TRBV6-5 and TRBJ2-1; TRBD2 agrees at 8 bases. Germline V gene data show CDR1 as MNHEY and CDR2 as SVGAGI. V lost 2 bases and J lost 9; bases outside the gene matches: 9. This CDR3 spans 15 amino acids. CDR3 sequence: CASSYLTSVRGEQFF. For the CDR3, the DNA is TGTGCCAGCAGTTACCTGACTAGCGTGAGAGGTGAGCAGTTCTTC.

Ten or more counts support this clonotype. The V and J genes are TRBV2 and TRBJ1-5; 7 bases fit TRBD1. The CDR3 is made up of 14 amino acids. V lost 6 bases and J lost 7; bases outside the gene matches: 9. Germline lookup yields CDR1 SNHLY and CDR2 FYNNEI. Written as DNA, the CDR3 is TGTGCCAGCAGCCCGGACAGGTCTCGGCAGCCCCAGCATTTT. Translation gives CASSPDRSRQPQHF.